This passage covers 21 T cell receptor beta chains from one sample sequenced in a study of blood T cell repertoires in COVID-19. TCRdb's table, derived via immunoSEQ multiplex PCR, lists solely in-frame clones and lacks some. The sample yields about 480,000 clones, 70% to 90% seen once. The source material was PBMCs or T cells enriched from blood (not recorded which). Receptors were obtained from a woman aged 18-30 years with acute COVID-19.

This clone appeared once. The rearrangement uses TRBV19 and TRBJ1-1; 7 nucleotides align to TRBD1. Germline V CDR1 and CDR2: LNHDA, SQIVND (reference sequence). V gave up 5 bases and J gave up 4 bases; unmatched junction bases: 7. The CDR3 covers 14 residues. This chain's CDR3 is CASSRDRRGTEAFF. The CDR3 DNA follows: TGTGCCAGTAGTCGGGACAGACGGGGCACTGAAGCTTTCTTT.

The V gene is TRBV15, the J gene TRBJ2-1; D gene ambiguous. CDR1 LNHNV and CDR2 YYDKDF come from the germline V gene (reference sequence). The V end lost 1 base, the J end lost 10 bases, and 8 bases lay between the germline ends. CDR3 length: 12 residues. CDR3 in amino acids: CATSRVELEQFF. CDR3 DNA: TGTGCCACCAGCAGAGTGGAGCTAGAGCAGTTCTTC. The full variable domain, completed using reference TRBV15 and TRBJ2-1, is DAMVIQNPRYQVTQFGKPVTLSCSQTLNHNVMYWYQQKSSQAPKLLFHYYDKDFNNEADTPDNFQSRRPNTSFCFLDIRSPGLGDTAMYLCATSRVELEQFFGPGTRLTVL.

The gene calls are TRBV6-5 and TRBJ1-5; 9 bases align to TRBD1. With 6 bases clipped from V and 2 bases from J, the junction kept 5 bases outside the gene matches. The CDR3 has 15 residues. Germline values: CDR1 MNHEY, CDR2 SVGAGI. CDR3 sequence reads: CASRHTGGGNQPQHF. The DNA for the CDR3 is TGTGCCAGCAGGCACACAGGGGGCGGCAATCAGCCCCAGCATTTT.

This clone was seen only a few times. CDR3: CASSTTTGGNTEAFF. CDR3 DNA: TGTGCCAGCTCAACGACGACAGGGGGGAACACTGAAGCTTTCTTT. V and J are TRBV18 and TRBJ1-1, with 9 nucleotides matching TRBD1. The CDR3 sequence is 15 residues long. Germline lookup yields CDR1 KGHSH and CDR2 LQKENI. J was trimmed by 1 base and V by 5 bases; bases with no gene match: 5.

The chain has TRBV4-1 and TRBJ1-2; D perhaps matches TRBD1 (6 bases). The CDR3 is made up of 13 amino acids. The V gene's germline CDR1 is MGHRA and CDR2 YSYEKL. V was cut by 2 bases and J by 2 bases, with 6 bases left in between. The CDR3 DNA is TGCGCCAGCAGCCAAAGGGGGAACTATGGCTACACCTTC. As protein: CASSQRGNYGYTF.

The chain has TRBV14 and TRBJ2-3; no definite D call. V gave up 0 bases and J gave up 0 bases, with 7 bases separating them. This CDR3 has 15 residues. Germline-derived CDR1 and CDR2 are SGHDN and FVKESK. The CDR3 nucleotides read TGTGCCAGCAGCCAAGATCAGTACAGCACAGATACGCAGTATTTT. As protein: CASSQDQYSTDTQYF.

The J gene is TRBJ1-2, the V gene TRBV19, with 8 bases fitting TRBD1. The CDR3 totals 13 residues. From germline, CDR1 is LNHDA and CDR2 SQIVND (reference sequence). The V gene end was trimmed by 10 bases and the J gene end by 6 bases; junction bases not matched to a gene: 10. CDR3 residues: CAIKPQGDDGYTF. As DNA, the CDR3 is TGTGCCATAAAACCACAGGGGGATGATGGCTACACCTTC. Full variable domain (rest looked up from reference TRBV19 and TRBJ1-2): DGGITQSPKYLFRKEGQNVTLSCEQNLNHDAMYWYRQDPGQGLRLIYYSQIVNDFQKGDIAEGYSVSREKKESFPLTVTSAQKNPTAFYLCAIKPQGDDGYTFGSGTRLTVV.

This chain connects TRBV19 to TRBJ1-2; the D gene is possibly TRBD1 (6 bases). V was trimmed by 10 bases and J by 4 bases, leaving 10 bases between them. The CDR3 runs 11 residues. In germline, CDR1 is LNHDA, CDR2 SQIVND (reference sequence). The CDR3 nucleotides are TGTGCCATACAGGGAAGCTATGGCTACACCTTC. It codes for CAIQGSYGYTF.

The chain couples TRBV4-1 to TRBJ1-5; D perhaps matches TRBD1 (6 bases). The V end lost 3 bases, the J end lost 3 bases, and 9 bases lay between the germline ends. Germline loops: CDR1 MGHRA, CDR2 YSYEKL. This CDR3 spans 14 amino acids. The CDR3 spells CASSQRQDNQPQHF. The CDR3 DNA follows: TGCGCCAGCAGCCAGAGACAGGACAATCAGCCCCAGCATTTT.

CDR3 DNA: TGTGCCAGCAGTGAATGGGGCCCTTCTAGCACAGATACGCAGTATTTT. Encoded protein: CASSEWGPSSTDTQYF. The V call is TRBV6-1, the J call TRBJ2-3; D possibly corresponds to TRBD1 (5 bases). V lost 2 bases to trimming and J lost 0 bases, with 12 bases between them. The CDR3 totals 16 residues. Germline V lookup: CDR1 MNHNS, CDR2 SASEGT.

This chain links TRBV9 with TRBJ2-7, with D perhaps matching TRBD2 (6 bases). The CDR3 is 16 residues long. Germline V gene sequence: CDR1 SGDLS, CDR2 YYNGEE. V was cut by 0 bases and J by 1 base, with 14 bases left in between. The CDR3: CASSVGREPFSYEQYF. CDR3 nucleotide sequence: TGTGCCAGCAGCGTAGGCCGGGAGCCCTTTTCCTACGAGCAGTACTTC.

The V and J genes are TRBV7-8 and TRBJ2-1, with 13 bases fitting TRBD2. CDR1 is SGHVS and CDR2 is FQNEAQ in the germline V gene. The CDR3 has 17 residues. J gave up 3 bases and V 5 bases, and 7 bases lay outside the gene matches. The CDR3 DNA follows: TGTGCCAGCAGCCTCCTGAGACTAGCGGGGGGCTACAATGAGCAGTTCTTC. Amino acid sequence: CASSLLRLAGGYNEQFF.

For this clone: Distinct nucleotide sequences in the sample also encode this CDR3. The chain has TRBV7-3 and TRBJ2-3; 7 nucleotides align to TRBD2. This CDR3 region has 15 residues. The junction had 5 bases not matched to a gene; V was cut back by 3 bases and J by 2 bases. Per germline, CDR1 SGHTA and CDR2 FQGTGA. CDR3 residues: CASSLGGGLTDTQYF. The CDR3 DNA reads TGTGCCAGCAGCTTGGGCGGGGGTCTCACAGATACGCAGTATTTT.

CDR3 residues: CASSLRPRSGGRFQPQHF. The CDR3 nucleotides are TGTGCCAGCAGCTTAAGGCCCCGCTCAGGGGGCCGTTTTCAGCCCCAGCATTTT. The chain employs TRBV13 and TRBJ1-5, with 8 bases matching TRBD1. J lost 6 bases, V lost 2 bases, and 15 bases had no gene match. The CDR3 loop spans 18 amino acids. From germline, CDR1 is PRHDT and CDR2 FYEKMQ (reference sequence).

This rearrangement joins TRBV7-9 to TRBJ2-5; tentatively, D is TRBD2 (6 bases). The CDR3 is 15 amino acids. Germline CDR1 is SEHNR and CDR2 is FQNEAQ (reference sequence). V was cut by 2 bases and J by 5 bases, with 15 bases left in between. The CDR3 region is CASSLLAGQEETQYF. In DNA form, the CDR3 reads TGTGCCAGCAGCTTACTTGCGGGGCAGGAGGAGACCCAGTACTTC.

The V and J genes are TRBV28 and TRBJ1-5; D is ambiguous. V was trimmed by 5 bases and J by 0 bases, leaving 20 bases between them. This CDR3 spans 18 amino acids. Germline V gene lookup returns CDR1 MDHEN and CDR2 SYDVKM. The CDR3 region has the DNA TGTGCCAGCAGTATAATTCAGGTCAAACGATATAGCAATCAGCCCCAGCATTTT. This encodes CASSIIQVKRYSNQPQHF.

A remark on this clone: The sample has other DNA sequences that encode this CDR3 too. The rearrangement uses TRBV9 and TRBJ1-3, with TRBD1 as a possible D gene (5 bases). The CDR3 loop spans 16 amino acids. Germline V CDR1 and CDR2: SGDLS, YYNGEE. The ends were cut back, 2 bases at V and 0 bases at J, with 12 bases in the middle. The CDR3 DNA is TGTGCCAGCAGCGTCGGGGGGACTGGCTCTGGAAACACCATATATTTT. Its protein is CASSVGGTGSGNTIYF.

The chain carries TRBV6-5 and TRBJ2-7; 11 bases agree with TRBD2. The CDR3 is 15 amino acids. V shed 6 bases and J 2 bases; nucleotides not matched to a gene: 6. Per the germline V gene, CDR1 is MNHEY and CDR2 is SVGAGI. The CDR3 DNA reads TGTGCCAGCAGGGGTACTAGCGGGGGAACCTACGAGCAGTACTTC. Its translation is CASRGTSGGTYEQYF.

The genes are TRBV28 and TRBJ2-7; 9 bases map to TRBD1. Germline assignment: CDR1 MDHEN and CDR2 SYDVKM. The CDR3 spans 13 residues. Trimming took 8 bases from V and 4 from J; bases not matched to a gene: 6. The CDR3 nucleotides read TGTGCCAGCGAGACCGGGACAGGGTACGAGCAGTACTTC. It yields the protein CASETGTGYEQYF.

The V gene is TRBV9, the J gene TRBJ2-7; D remains unclear. The CDR3 loop spans 15 amino acids. Trimming shortened V by 0 bases and J by 0 bases, and 10 bases separated the two germline ends. Germline V gene lookup returns CDR1 SGDLS and CDR2 YYNGEE. CDR3 DNA: TGTGCCAGCAGCGTAGGATCAACTCCCTCCTACGAGCAGTACTTC. Translation: CASSVGSTPSYEQYF.

The V and J genes are TRBV3-1 (or the pseudogene TRBV3-2) and TRBJ1-1, with D perhaps TRBD1 (6 bases). From germline, CDR1 is LGHDT and CDR2 YNNKEL (reference sequence). The CDR3 runs to 14 residues. The ends were cut back, 0 bases at V and 8 bases at J, with 13 bases in the middle. CDR3 bases: TGTGCCAGCAGCCAAGATCCGGGAACAGGGGAAGCTTTCTTT. This encodes CASSQDPGTGEAFF.